The 9 T cell receptor beta chains below all came from one sample that was sequenced in a study of blood T cell repertoires in COVID-19. Measured with immunoSEQ multiplex PCR; TCRdb has only the in-frame clones, and not every one. This table holds 190,000 or so clones, roughly 86% found once. Specimen: peripheral blood. The receptor set was obtained from a woman younger than 45 with active or convalescent COVID-19.

This clone has a handful of counts. The chain has TRBV30 and TRBJ1-1; D is unclear. V was trimmed by 7 bases and J by 2 bases, leaving 11 bases between them. The CDR3 spans 12 residues. Germline CDR1 GTSNPN, CDR2 SVGIG (reference sequence). The CDR3 spells CAFRDSNTEAFF. The CDR3 nucleotides read TGTGCCTTTCGGGATTCTAACACTGAAGCTTTCTTT.

V and J are TRBV28 and TRBJ1-4, with unresolved D. This CDR3 is built from 15 residues. Trimming pared 5 bases from V and 2 bases from J, leaving 12 bases between. The V gene's germline CDR1 is MDHEN and CDR2 SYDVKM. The CDR3 protein is CASSERGSTNEKLFF. The DNA of the CDR3 is TGTGCCAGCAGTGAGAGAGGATCGACTAATGAAAAACTGTTTTTT. The whole variable domain, filled in from reference TRBV28 and TRBJ1-4, reads DVKVTQSSRYLVKRTGEKVFLECVQDMDHENMFWYRQDPGLGLRLIYFSYDVKMKEKGDIPEGYSVSREKKERFSLILESASTNQTSMYLCASSERGSTNEKLFFGSGTQLSVL.

The V and J genes are TRBV9 and TRBJ2-5; 9 bases are shared with TRBD1. CDR3 size: 16 residues. J lost 2 bases, V lost 2 bases, and 7 bases had no gene match. CDR1 is SGDLS, CDR2 YYNGEE, per germline. The DNA of the CDR3 is TGTGCCAGCAGCGTCCTGAGAGACAGGGGGCAAGAGACCCAGTACTTC. Residues: CASSVLRDRGQETQYF.

V and J are TRBV4-1 and TRBJ2-5; 11 bases fit TRBD2. The junction had 2 bases not matched to a gene; V was cut back by 2 bases and J by 3 bases. Germline CDR1 reads MGHRA; CDR2 reads YSYEKL. This CDR3 has 15 amino acids. CDR3 residues: CASSQLGLAEETQYF. As DNA, the CDR3 is TGCGCCAGCAGCCAACTGGGACTAGCGGAAGAGACCCAGTACTTC.

This chain links TRBV19 with TRBJ2-1; 10 nucleotides match TRBD2. V gave up 4 bases and J gave up 6 bases; unmatched junction bases: 9. Germline V gene sequence: CDR1 LNHDA, CDR2 SQIVND (reference sequence). This CDR3 is built from 16 residues. Here the CDR3 DNA reads TGTGCCAGTAGTACCGGGACTAGCGTGCCCCTCAATGAGCAGTTCTTC. It codes for CASSTGTSVPLNEQFF. Variable domain in full (rest from reference TRBV19 and TRBJ2-1): DGGITQSPKYLFRKEGQNVTLSCEQNLNHDAMYWYRQDPGQGLRLIYYSQIVNDFQKGDIAEGYSVSREKKESFPLTVTSAQKNPTAFYLCASSTGTSVPLNEQFFGPGTRLTVL.

The V call is TRBV11-3, the J call TRBJ2-2; D unresolved. The CDR3 covers 14 residues. CDR1 and CDR2 from the germline V gene are SGHNT and YENEEA. V lost 8 bases and J 3 bases, leaving 13 bases between the germline ends. CDR3: CASVPPGHTGELFF. CDR3 bases: TGTGCCAGCGTCCCCCCGGGTCACACCGGGGAGCTGTTTTTT.

CDR3 in DNA: TGCGCCAGCAGCTTGGCAGGTAACGCTGGAGAAAAACTGTTTTTT. Its protein is CASSLAGNAGEKLFF. The chain employs TRBV5-1 and TRBJ1-4; D remains ambiguous. Looked up from germline, CDR1 is SGHRS and CDR2 is YFSETQ. CDR3 length: 15 amino acids. V lost 0 bases and J lost 8, with 14 bases in between. The whole variable domain, remainder taken from reference TRBV5-1 and TRBJ1-4, is KAGVTQTPRYLIKTRGQQVTLSCSPISGHRSVSWYQQTPGQGLQFLFEYFSETQRNKGNFPGRFSGRQFSNSRSEMNVSTLELGDSALYLCASSLAGNAGEKLFFGSGTQLSVL.

The genes are TRBV19 and TRBJ1-5, with 8 bases aligning to TRBD1. Looked up from germline, CDR1 is LNHDA and CDR2 is SQIVND (reference sequence). The CDR3 is made up of 15 amino acids. Trimming removed 6 bases from V and 3 bases from J; junction bases left unmatched: 7. The CDR3 sequence is CASRTGGLNNQPQHF. The CDR3 coding sequence is TGTGCCAGTAGAACAGGGGGTTTGAACAATCAGCCCCAGCATTTT.

The chain couples TRBV7-2 to TRBJ2-3, with D possibly matching TRBD2 (5 bases). CDR3 length: 14 residues. Deletions cut 3 bases from V and 0 bases from J, with 7 bases between. Germline lookup yields CDR1 SGHTA and CDR2 FQGNSA. CDR3 protein: CASSLRASTDTQYF. CDR3 sequence (DNA): TGTGCCAGCAGCTTGCGGGCTAGCACAGATACGCAGTATTTT.